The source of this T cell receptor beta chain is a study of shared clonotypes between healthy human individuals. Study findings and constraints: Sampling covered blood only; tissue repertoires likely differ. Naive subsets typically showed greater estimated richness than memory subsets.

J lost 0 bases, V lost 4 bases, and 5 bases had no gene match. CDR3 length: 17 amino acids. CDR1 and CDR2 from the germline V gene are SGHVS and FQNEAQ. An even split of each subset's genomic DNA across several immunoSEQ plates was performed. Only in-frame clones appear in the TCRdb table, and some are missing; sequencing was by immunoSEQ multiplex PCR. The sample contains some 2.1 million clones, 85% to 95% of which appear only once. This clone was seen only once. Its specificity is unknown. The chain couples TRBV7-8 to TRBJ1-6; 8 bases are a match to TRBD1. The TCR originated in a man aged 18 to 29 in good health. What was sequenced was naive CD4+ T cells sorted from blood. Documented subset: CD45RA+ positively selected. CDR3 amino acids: CASSSRDRGSYNSPLHF. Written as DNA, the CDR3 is TGTGCCAGCAGCTCCCGCGACAGGGGCTCCTATAATTCACCCCTCCACTTT.